Below, 26 T cell receptor beta chains from the same sample are listed, as sequenced in a study of shared clonotypes between healthy human individuals. Generated by immunoSEQ multiplex PCR, the TCRdb table keeps only in-frame clones and is missing some. The repertoire holds about 2 million clones, with 95% as singletons. The sequenced sample consisted of naive CD4+ T cells sorted from blood. Subset meaning: CD45RA+ positively selected. The receptors come from a man aged 18-30 years in good health.

This clone has just one count. The chain carries TRBV10-3 and TRBJ1-5; 11 bases fit TRBD1. Germline-derived CDR1 and CDR2 are ENHRY and SYGVKD. CDR3 length equals 14 residues. With 11 bases clipped from V and 6 bases from J, the junction kept 9 bases outside the gene matches. The CDR3 spells CAASGQGAIQPQHF. The CDR3 DNA reads as TGTGCCGCCTCTGGACAGGGGGCCATTCAGCCCCAGCATTTT.

The chain carries TRBV5-1 and TRBJ2-3; TRBD2 is a possible D gene (5 bases). In germline, CDR1 is SGHRS, CDR2 YFSETQ. The CDR3 has 15 residues. Trimming took off 0 bases at V and 7 bases at J, with 15 bases between the two ends. Here the CDR3 DNA reads TGCGCCAGCAGCTTGGAACCGGGAAACGGGTATACGCAGTATTTT. It is translated as CASSLEPGNGYTQYF.

The V and J genes are TRBV6-5 and TRBJ2-7, with D maybe TRBD2 (5 bases). The CDR3 totals 13 residues. V was cut by 6 bases and J by 1 base, with 10 bases left in between. Germline lookup yields CDR1 MNHEY and CDR2 SVGAGI. CDR3 in DNA: TGTGCCAGCAGCGGGATTCTATCCTACGAGCAGTACTTC. Residues: CASSGILSYEQYF.

Comment on this clone: This sequence may be a read error, since a much larger clone differs from it by one base. Other DNA sequences of this sample code for an identical CDR3. The chain links TRBV20-1 to TRBJ2-2; D gene unclear. The ends were cut back, 1 base at V and 5 bases at J, with 2 bases in the middle. This CDR3 contains 11 residues. Germline V CDR1 and CDR2: DFQATT, SNEGSKA (reference sequence). The chain's CDR3 is CSARGTGELFF. The CDR3 DNA reads as TGCAGTGCTAGAGGGACCGGGGAGCTGTTTTTT.

This clone was observed a single time. The chain couples TRBV19 to TRBJ1-5; a possible D gene is TRBD1 (5 bases). Germline V CDR1 and CDR2: LNHDA, SQIVND (reference sequence). V lost 6 bases to trimming and J lost 0 bases, with 12 bases between them. CDR3 length: 15 residues. DNA for the CDR3: TGTGCCAGTAGCGACAGCTTTAATAGCAATCAGCCCCAGCATTTT. Translating it yields CASSDSFNSNQPQHF.

The rearrangement uses TRBV6-5 and TRBJ1-1; D is perhaps TRBD1 (5 bases). The CDR3 consists of 14 residues. The V and J ends lost 6 bases and 5 bases respectively, with 16 bases between them. Germline CDR1 reads MNHEY; CDR2 reads SVGAGI. The DNA of the CDR3 is TGTGCCAGCAGACTAGGGGCAGGGAGTACTGAAGCTTTCTTT. Its translation is CASRLGAGSTEAFF.

On this clone itself: Other DNA sequences from this sample encode an identical CDR3 as well. The chain combines TRBV6-5 with TRBJ1-2; D is possibly TRBD1 (5 bases). CDR3 length: 12 amino acids. V lost 5 bases to trimming and J lost 2 bases, with 6 bases between them. The germline gives CDR1 MNHEY, CDR2 SVGAGI. In DNA, the CDR3 is TGTGCCAGCAGTGGGACCAACTATGGCTACACCTTC. This sequence encodes CASSGTNYGYTF.

The CDR3 is CASSGGRPNEQFF. In DNA form, the CDR3 reads TGTGCCAGCAGCGGGGGACGGCCCAATGAGCAGTTCTTC. This rearrangement joins TRBV9 to TRBJ2-1; either TRBD1 or TRBD2 may fit D (5 bases each). V was cut by 3 bases and J by 6 bases, with 10 bases left in between. The CDR3 is 13 amino acids. Germline V CDR1 and CDR2: SGDLS, YYNGEE.

CDR3 amino acids: CASSLTALGGELFF. CDR3 sequence (DNA): TGCGCCAGCAGCTTAACAGCCCTAGGTGGGGAGCTGTTTTTT. This chain connects TRBV5-1 to TRBJ2-2; unclear D gene. The V gene lost 2 bases and the J gene lost 8 bases, with 13 bases spanning the gap. This CDR3 spans 14 amino acids. Looked up from germline, CDR1 is SGHRS and CDR2 is YFSETQ.

V gene TRBV18 combines with J gene TRBJ2-7; D ambiguous. Trimming removed 2 bases at V and 1 base at J, with 15 bases between. The germline CDR1 and CDR2 sequences are KGHSH and LQKENI. The CDR3 has 16 amino acids. The CDR3 DNA reads TGTGCCAGCTCACCAATGCGCAGAACTTCTTCCTACGAGCAGTACTTC. Its protein is CASSPMRRTSSYEQYF.

This clone was counted once. The chain combines TRBV6-1 with TRBJ1-1; D is uncertain. Trimming took 6 bases from V and 8 from J, leaving 10 bases between them. This CDR3 is built from 11 residues. The germline V gene encodes CDR1 MNHNS and CDR2 SASEGT. The CDR3 DNA follows: TGTGCCAGCAGGCGGGAGGCAGAAGCTTTCTTT. This sequence encodes CASRREAEAFF.

The rearrangement joins TRBV7-9 to TRBJ1-2; the match to TRBD1 covers 9 bases. CDR1 and CDR2 from the germline V gene are SEHNR and FQNEAQ (reference sequence). The CDR3 extends over 13 amino acids. J was trimmed by 8 bases and V by 4 bases; bases with no gene match: 5. The CDR3 loop is CASSSWTGDGYTF. Here the CDR3 DNA reads TGTGCCAGCAGCTCCTGGACAGGGGACGGCTACACCTTC.

The rearrangement joins TRBV18 to TRBJ2-5; 9 bases fit TRBD2. Germline V lookup: CDR1 KGHSH, CDR2 LQKENI. Unmatched junction bases numbered 9, after V lost 3 bases and J lost 4 bases. The CDR3 loop spans 16 amino acids. Here the CDR3 DNA reads TGTGCCAGCTCACCCTTGAGGCGGGGGGGCGGAGAGACCCAGTACTTC. Translation gives CASSPLRRGGGETQYF. Complete variable domain (other parts from reference TRBV18 and TRBJ2-5): NAGVMQNPRHLVRRRGQEARLRCSPMKGHSHVYWYRQLPEEGLKFMVYLQKENIIDESGMPKERFSAEFPKEGPSILRIQQVVRGDSAAYFCASSPLRRGGGETQYFGPGTRLLVL.

J is TRBJ1-6 and V is TRBV2; D gene unclear. Looked up from germline, CDR1 is SNHLY and CDR2 is FYNNEI. The CDR3 has 15 amino acids. Trimming took 6 bases from V and 0 from J, leaving 9 bases between them. The CDR3 protein is CASSDAGSYNSPLHF. The CDR3 coding sequence is TGTGCCAGCAGCGATGCAGGCTCCTATAATTCACCCCTCCACTTT. The full variable domain, with the rest looked up from reference TRBV2 and TRBJ1-6, is EPEVTQTPSHQVTQMGQEVILRCVPISNHLYFYWYRQILGQKVEFLVSFYNNEISEKSEIFDDQFSVERPDGSNFTLKIRSTKLEDSAMYFCASSDAGSYNSPLHFGNGTRLTVT.

V is TRBV27 and J is TRBJ2-1; D is unresolved. V was clipped by 8 bases and J by 6 bases, with 17 bases between them. From germline, CDR1 is MNHEY and CDR2 SMNVEV (reference sequence). The CDR3 is made up of 14 amino acids. In nucleotides, the CDR3 is TGTGCCAGCCCATGGGGTAAACCCCCCAATGAGCAGTTCTTC. Residues: CASPWGKPPNEQFF.

Details on this clone: Other DNA sequences within the sample encode an identical CDR3. The rearrangement joins TRBV7-2 to TRBJ1-4; a weak D match, TRBD1 (6 bases). CDR3 size: 15 residues. V was pared by 1 base and J by 8 bases, with 14 bases between. The germline V gene encodes CDR1 SGHTA and CDR2 FQGNSA. The CDR3 loop is CASSLGTGRNEKLFF. The DNA for the CDR3 is TGTGCCAGCAGCTTAGGTACAGGGCGTAACGAAAAACTGTTTTTT.

This chain joins TRBV30 and TRBJ2-3; D possibly corresponds to TRBD1 (5 bases). CDR1 is GTSNPN, CDR2 SVGIG, per germline (reference sequence). V was clipped by 4 bases and J by 0 bases, with 11 bases between them. The CDR3 loop spans 14 amino acids. CDR3 loop: CAWKYGASTDTQYF. CDR3 nucleotide sequence: TGTGCCTGGAAGTATGGGGCTAGCACAGATACGCAGTATTTT.

This chain links TRBV6-1 with TRBJ2-7; 10 nucleotides agree with TRBD1. CDR3 length equals 14 residues. V was pared by 7 bases and J by 10 bases, with 13 bases of the junction left unmatched. Germline lookup yields CDR1 MNHNS and CDR2 SASEGT. CDR3 bases: TGTGCCAGCAACGACATTGGACAGGGGGTGAGACAGTACTTC. Translated, it gives CASNDIGQGVRQYF.

The chain uses TRBV18 and TRBJ1-5; D not resolved. In germline, CDR1 is KGHSH, CDR2 LQKENI. The CDR3 is 13 amino acids. V lost 5 bases to trimming and J lost 3 bases, with 8 bases between them. The CDR3 region is CASSTGDNQPQHF. CDR3 coding DNA: TGTGCCAGCTCAACCGGGGACAATCAGCCCCAGCATTTT.

The chain has TRBV10-1 and TRBJ2-7; TRBD2 aligns across 10 bases. Looked up from germline, CDR1 is WNHNN and CDR2 is SYGVQD (reference sequence). This CDR3 region has 17 residues. V lost 7 bases, J lost 3 bases, and 15 bases stayed unmatched. The CDR3 DNA reads TGCGCCAGCAACGAGTGGCTAGCGGGAGAAGAGTACTACGAGCAGTACTTC. Residues: CASNEWLAGEEYYEQYF.

Concerning this clone itself: Other DNA sequences within the sample encode an identical CDR3. This chain connects TRBV7-2 to TRBJ2-7, with TRBD2 as a possible D gene (6 bases). V was trimmed by 3 bases and J by 1 base, leaving 10 bases between them. Germline loops: CDR1 SGHTA, CDR2 FQGNSA. The CDR3 sequence is 14 residues long. The CDR3 coding sequence is TGTGCCAGCAGCTTTAGCGGATCGTCCTACGAGCAGTACTTC. Its protein is CASSFSGSSYEQYF.

Written as DNA, the CDR3 is TGTGCCAGCAGCCGACCGTGGGGCACTGAAGCTTTCTTT. Translated, it gives CASSRPWGTEAFF. V usage is TRBV6-5 and J usage is TRBJ1-1; D is uncertain. The CDR3 is made up of 13 amino acids. Trimming pared 6 bases from V and 4 bases from J, leaving 12 bases between. The V gene's germline CDR1 is MNHEY and CDR2 SVGAGI.

The chain carries TRBV19 and TRBJ2-5; D may correspond to TRBD1 or TRBD2 (5 bases each). Germline V gene sequence: CDR1 LNHDA, CDR2 SQIVND (reference sequence). The CDR3 is made up of 13 amino acids. The ends were cut back, 2 bases at V and 5 bases at J, with 9 bases in the middle. The CDR3 DNA sequence: TGTGCCAGTAGTATATGGGGGAAGGAGACCCAGTACTTC. Its protein is CASSIWGKETQYF.

This chain uses TRBV10-3 with TRBJ2-2, with a tentative D call TRBD1 (6 bases). The CDR3 has 18 amino acids. V gave up 0 bases and J gave up 6 bases, with 20 bases separating them. Per the germline V gene, CDR1 is ENHRY and CDR2 is SYGVKD. CDR3 region: CAISESMTGPVFSGELFF. The CDR3 DNA reads TGTGCCATCAGTGAGTCGATGACAGGTCCTGTCTTTTCCGGGGAGCTGTTTTTT.

This chain joins TRBV10-3 and TRBJ1-1; D unresolved. V lost 0 bases, J lost 2 bases, and 7 bases lay in between. The CDR3 is made up of 14 amino acids. CDR1 and CDR2 from the germline V gene are ENHRY and SYGVKD. The CDR3 region is CAISESLLNTEAFF. CDR3 bases: TGTGCCATCAGTGAGTCTCTTCTCAACACTGAAGCTTTCTTT.

The rearrangement joins TRBV6-1 to TRBJ2-7, with 8 positions matching TRBD2. The length of the CDR3 is 15 residues. Germline CDR1 and CDR2: MNHNS and SASEGT. J gave up 4 bases and V 2 bases, and 7 bases lay outside the gene matches. The CDR3 nucleotides read TGTGCCAGCAGTGAATTAGCGGGGAATATTTACGAGCAGTACTTC. It yields the protein CASSELAGNIYEQYF.